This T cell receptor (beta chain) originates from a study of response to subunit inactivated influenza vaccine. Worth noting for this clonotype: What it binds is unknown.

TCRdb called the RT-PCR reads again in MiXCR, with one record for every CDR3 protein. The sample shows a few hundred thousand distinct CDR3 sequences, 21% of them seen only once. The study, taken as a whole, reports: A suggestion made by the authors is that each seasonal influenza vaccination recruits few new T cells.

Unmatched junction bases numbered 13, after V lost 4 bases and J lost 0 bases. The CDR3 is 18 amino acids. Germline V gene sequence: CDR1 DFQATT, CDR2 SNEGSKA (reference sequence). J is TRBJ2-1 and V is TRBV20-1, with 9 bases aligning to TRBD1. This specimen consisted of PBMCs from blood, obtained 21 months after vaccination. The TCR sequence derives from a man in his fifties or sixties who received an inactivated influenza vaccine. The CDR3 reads CSANGGTGLSISYNEQFF. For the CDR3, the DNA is TGCAGTGCTAATGGGGGGACAGGGTTATCTATCTCCTACAATGAGCAGTTCTTC.